A selection of T cell receptor beta chains follows, all from one sample in a study of OX40 agonist ivuxolimab in advanced cancers. Here immunoSEQ multiplex PCR was the method, and the copy in TCRdb shows in-frame clones only, minus some. The sample carries fewer than 60,000 clones, over 70% recorded once. Sequencing used CD4+ or CD8+ T cells sorted from blood, obtained in a trial of the OX40 agonist ivuxolimab. These receptors were taken from an adult with an advanced solid tumor such as melanoma, head and neck, liver or kidney cancer. Both conserved end residues are part of each CDR3. D genes are given only for firm matches. Only some rows state a clone size, as once, few, many or a class for expanded clones.

d_call j_call cdr3_length v_call clone_size cdr3_nt cdr3_aa
- TRBJ1-4 15 TRBV2 - TGTGCCAGCAGTTCCCAGGGACGGCCTAATGAAAAACTGTTTTTT CASSSQGRPNEKLFF
- TRBJ1-4 14 TRBV7-6 once TGTGCCAGCAGCTTAGCCAGCACAGATGAAAAACTGTTTTTT CASSLASTDEKLFF
- TRBJ1-2 15 TRBV28 - TGTGCCAGCAGTTCGCCGGGGGGCGGCGGCTATGGCTACACCTTC CASSSPGGGGYGYTF
- TRBJ2-3 15 TRBV5-1 - TGCGCCAGCAGCTTGGGTGGGGGGAACACAGATACGCAGTATTTT CASSLGGGNTDTQYF
TRBD1 TRBJ1-3 15 TRBV9 - TGTGCCAGCAGCGCCGGGACAGGGGGAGGAAACACCATATATTTT CASSAGTGGGNTIYF
- TRBJ1-6 14 TRBV25-1 - TGTGCCAGCAGTGAACCCCAGGAACGGTCACCCCTCCACTTT CASSEPQERSPLHF
TRBD2 TRBJ2-2 15 TRBV5-8 - TGTGCCAGCAGCGCCGTGTTGGGGAGGGCCGGGGAGCTGTTTTTT CASSAVLGRAGELFF
- TRBJ2-1 16 TRBV5-5 - TGTGCCAGCAGCTTGGGGGCGGGGGCCTCCTACAATGAGCAGTTCTTC CASSLGAGASYNEQFF
- TRBJ1-6 14 TRBV7-2 - TGTGCCAGCAGCCCCCGGACCGACCTGTCACCCCTCCACTTT CASSPRTDLSPLHF
- TRBJ1-5 13 TRBV30 - TGTGCCTGGAGCGAGCAAGAAGGACAGCCCCAGCATTTT CAWSEQEGQPQHF
- TRBJ2-3 15 TRBV2 - TGTGCCAGCAGGGCCGGCGACGGACGCACAGATACGCAGTATTTT CASRAGDGRTDTQYF
TRBD1 TRBJ2-1 14 TRBV2 - TGTGCCAGCGGGGATTACCGGGACAGCAATGAGCAGTTCTTC CASGDYRDSNEQFF
TRBD1 TRBJ1-1 15 TRBV28 - TGTGCCAGCAGTAAACGGACAGGAGGGGACACTGAAGCTTTCTTT CASSKRTGGDTEAFF
- TRBJ1-2 14 TRBV19 - TGTGCCAGTACTTGGAGGGGGTGGAACTATGGCTACACCTTC CASTWRGWNYGYTF
- TRBJ2-6 17 TRBV5-5 once TGTGCCAGCAGCCTAAAGATACGCCCGTCTGGGGCCAACGTCCTGACTTTC CASSLKIRPSGANVLTF
- TRBJ1-5 12 TRBV19 few TGTGCCAGTAGTATCGCCCTGGGACCCCAGCATTTT CASSIALGPQHF
- TRBJ1-2 13 TRBV6-1 - TGTGCCAGCAGTGCACAGGTATACTATGGCTACACCTTC CASSAQVYYGYTF
- TRBJ1-2 12 TRBV28 - TGTGCCAGTCGGGGGGCTCTATATGGCTACACCTTC CASRGALYGYTF
- TRBJ1-3 15 TRBV6-1 - TGTGCCAGCAGTCCCCCGACGAGCTCTGGAAACACCATATATTTT CASSPPTSSGNTIYF
- TRBJ1-2 13 TRBV29-1 once TGCAGCGTTGTTCTTGCAACTAACTATGGCTACACCTTC CSVVLATNYGYTF
- TRBJ1-4 15 TRBV19 - TGTGCCAGTAGTCCCACAGGAGCAACTAATGAAAAACTGTTTTTT CASSPTGATNEKLFF
TRBD2 TRBJ2-2 14 TRBV7-9 - TGTGCCACCGACGTCGGGGGGATCACCGGGGAGCTGTTTTTT CATDVGGITGELFF
TRBD1 TRBJ2-5 16 TRBV25-1 - TGTGCCAGCACCTTAGGGGGGACAGGGTCTCAAGAGACCCAGTACTTC CASTLGGTGSQETQYF
- TRBJ2-1 14 TRBV7-6 once TGTGCCAGCAGCTCCACTAGTGACCGAAATGAGCAGTTCTTC CASSSTSDRNEQFF
TRBD2 TRBJ2-5 14 TRBV28 - TGTGCCAGCAGTTCCGCGGGGGGCCAAGAGACCCAGTACTTC CASSSAGGQETQYF
- TRBJ2-7 15 TRBV2 - TGTGCCAGCAGTGGAAGAGTAGTAAGGGAGCACGAGCAGTACTTC CASSGRVVREHEQYF
- TRBJ2-5 13 TRBV18 - TGTGCCAGCGCCTGGGGGCCCGGCGAGACCCAGTACTTC CASAWGPGETQYF
TRBD2 TRBJ2-1 14 TRBV6-1 - TGTGCCAGCAGTGAGGTAGCGGGCTACAATGAGCAGTTCTTC CASSEVAGYNEQFF
TRBD2 TRBJ2-1 16 TRBV7-6 - TGTGCCAGCAGCTGGGGACTAGCGGGGACATACAATGAGCAGTTCTTC CASSWGLAGTYNEQFF
- TRBJ1-2 11 TRBV20-1 - TGCAGTGTAGGCGGAAACTATGGCTACACCTTC CSVGGNYGYTF
- TRBJ2-5 16 TRBV10-1 - TGCGCCAGCAGTGAGTCGGGGGGGCAGAGACAAGAGATCCAGTACTTC CASSESGGQRQEIQYF
TRBD1 TRBJ2-3 16 TRBV5-4 - TGTGCCAGCAGCCCCCCCGGGACAGGGATGACAGATACGCAGTATTTT CASSPPGTGMTDTQYF
- TRBJ2-7 13 TRBV7-2 medium-sized TGTGCCAGCAGCTTGGCAGGGTTCGACGAGCAGTACTTC CASSLAGFDEQYF
TRBD2 TRBJ2-5 14 TRBV29-1 once TGCAGCGTTGGGATAGCGGGGGGGCAGGAGACCCAGTACTTC CSVGIAGGQETQYF
TRBD1 TRBJ1-3 16 TRBV28 - TGTGCCAGCAGTTTACCCCTGACAGGGGCCGGAAACACCATATATTTT CASSLPLTGAGNTIYF
- TRBJ1-6 15 TRBV5-4 - TGTGCCAGCAGCTTAGCAGGGTCGAATAATTCACCCCTCCACTTT CASSLAGSNNSPLHF
TRBD2 TRBJ2-3 16 TRBV19 - TGTGCCAGTAGTTCCGGGACTAATTCTGGCACAGATACGCAGTATTTT CASSSGTNSGTDTQYF
- TRBJ1-1 14 TRBV6-6 - TGTGCCAGCAGAAGAAACGAGGGTGGCACTGAAGCTTTCTTT CASRRNEGGTEAFF
- TRBJ2-1 17 TRBV6-4 - TGTGCCAGCAGTGACTCATCCCGCGGGGCAGGGATGCATGAGCAGTTCTTC CASSDSSRGAGMHEQFF
TRBD1 TRBJ1-5 16 TRBV28 few TGTGCCAGCAGTTTGTACAGGGGCGAGGGCAATCAGCCCCAGCATTTT CASSLYRGEGNQPQHF
TRBD1 TRBJ2-5 15 TRBV15 - TGTGCCACCAGCAGAGATCGGGACAGTCAAGAGACCCAGTACTTC CATSRDRDSQETQYF